These 15 T cell receptor beta chains were all obtained from the same sample, sequenced in a study of identical twins. MiXCR, run by TCRdb on the 5' RACE reads, gives a single entry per CDR3 protein. The repertoire consists of about 240,000 distinct CDR3 sequences, with approximately 10% occurring once and the leading ten covering 10%. Material for sequencing was memory T cells sorted from blood. The source of these receptors is a man aged 45-60 years in good health.

For this clonotype: This may be a read error, as it is one base from a much larger clone. The chain is built from TRBV18 and TRBJ2-6; D possibly matches TRBD1 or TRBD2 (5 bases each). Germline-derived CDR1 and CDR2 are KGHSH and LQKENI. The CDR3 spans 16 residues. V dropped 2 bases and J dropped 0 bases, with 8 bases sitting between them. DNA for the CDR3: TGTGCCAGCTCACCAAACGGGACCTCTGGGGCCAACGTCCTGACTTTC. It translates to CASSPNGTSGANVLTF.

In its sample, this clonotype was seen many times. V gene TRBV27 combines with J gene TRBJ1-5; TRBD1 is a possible D gene (5 bases). The CDR3 extends over 14 amino acids. Looked up from germline, CDR1 is MNHEY and CDR2 is SMNVEV (reference sequence). The V gene lost 6 bases and the J gene lost 4 bases, with 13 bases spanning the gap. Here the CDR3 DNA reads TGTGCCAGCAGATCCCTCAGGGAAAATCAGCCCCAGCATTTT. Its translation: CASRSLRENQPQHF.

This clonotype was detected many times. CDR3 sequence (DNA): TGTGCCAGCAGCCCACAGGGGGGGCCGAACACCGGGGAGCTGTTTTTT. Translated: CASSPQGGPNTGELFF. V is TRBV7-2 and J is TRBJ2-2; TRBD1 might be the D (8 bases). This CDR3 is 16 amino acids long. CDR1 and CDR2 from the germline V gene are SGHTA and FQGNSA. The V gene lost 5 bases and the J gene lost 0 bases, with 13 bases spanning the gap.

This clonotype came up a few times. The V gene is TRBV18, the J gene TRBJ2-1; 7 nucleotides match TRBD2. The CDR3 runs to 14 residues. Looked up from germline, CDR1 is KGHSH and CDR2 is LQKENI. J gave up 5 bases and V 6 bases, and 7 bases lay outside the gene matches. The CDR3 reads CASSQNAGDNEQFF. CDR3 DNA sequence: TGTGCCAGCTCGCAAAACGCGGGGGACAATGAGCAGTTCTTC.

The J gene is TRBJ2-2, the V gene TRBV6-1; D is tentatively TRBD1 or TRBD2 (6 bases each). CDR3 length: 16 residues. Deletions cut 6 bases from V and 3 bases from J, with 17 bases between. CDR1 is MNHNS, CDR2 SASEGT, per germline. Here the CDR3 DNA reads TGTGCCAGCAGCACCCGGGGGCAGACCCACACCGGGGAGCTGTTTTTT. This codes for CASSTRGQTHTGELFF.

This clonotype was observed many times. The chain recombines TRBV5-6 with TRBJ2-3; D not resolved. V was shortened by 10 bases and J by 6 bases, with 12 bases between the two germline ends. Germline V gene sequence: CDR1 SGHDT, CDR2 YYEEEE. The CDR3 spans 11 residues. This CDR3 is CASSSADTQYF. As DNA, the CDR3 is TGTGCCTCCTCATCCGCCGATACGCAGTATTTT.

In nucleotides, the CDR3 is TGCGCCAGCAGCAACAGGGCGGTGGGTACAGATACGCAGTATTTT. Translating gives CASSNRAVGTDTQYF. The V and J genes are TRBV4-3 and TRBJ2-3; D perhaps matches TRBD1 (6 bases). The germline V gene has CDR1 LGHNA and CDR2 YSLEER. The CDR3 length is 15 residues. The V end was cut by 5 bases, the J end by 3 bases, with 15 bases between.

This rearrangement joins TRBV6-6 to TRBJ1-1, with D unresolved. Germline assignment: CDR1 MNHNY and CDR2 SVGAGI (reference sequence). This CDR3 is 13 amino acids long. Trimming took 5 bases from V and 4 from J, leaving 11 bases between them. CDR3 DNA sequence: TGTGCCAGCAGTCAGCGGGTCGTCACTGAAGCTTTCTTT. Translation: CASSQRVVTEAFF.

The rearrangement uses TRBV25-1 and TRBJ1-3; 8 bases fit TRBD1. With 2 bases clipped from V and 0 bases from J, the junction kept 9 bases outside the gene matches. Germline-derived CDR1 and CDR2 are MGHDK and SYGVNS. The CDR3 has 18 amino acids. CDR3 sequence (DNA): TGTGCCAGCAGTGAAGAGGTCGGGACAGGTAGCTCTGGAAACACCATATATTTT. Translated, it gives CASSEEVGTGSSGNTIYF. The full variable domain, with the rest looked up from reference TRBV25-1 and TRBJ1-3, is EADIYQTPRYLVIGTGKKITLECSQTMGHDKMYWYQQDPGMELHLIHYSYGVNSTEKGDLSSESTVSRIRTEHFPLTLESARPSHTSQYLCASSEEVGTGSSGNTIYFGEGSWLTVV.

This clonotype was recorded a few times. V usage is TRBV6-5 and J usage is TRBJ2-5, with D tentatively TRBD1 (6 bases). Germline-derived CDR1 and CDR2 are MNHEY and SVGAGI. V was clipped by 4 bases and J by 5 bases, with 11 bases between them. This CDR3 comprises 13 residues. As DNA, the CDR3 is TGTGCCAGCAGTTCCAACAGGGCGGAGACCCAGTACTTC. This encodes CASSSNRAETQYF.

This clonotype occurred a few times. The rearrangement uses TRBV6-2 or TRBV6-3 and TRBJ2-1, with 7 bases aligning to TRBD2. Germline trimming cut 6 bases from V and 6 bases from J; bases unmatched to any gene: 8. This CDR3 contains 14 residues. CDR1 MNHEY and CDR2 SVGEGT come from the germline V gene. CDR3 amino acids: CASRPLTSANEQFF. The CDR3 DNA reads TGTGCCAGCAGGCCCCTCACTAGCGCCAATGAGCAGTTCTTC.

This clonotype was recorded many times. CDR3 sequence (DNA): TGTGCCAGCAGCCCCCGACGGCTAGCGGGAGCAGAAGAGACCCAGTACTTC. Encoded protein: CASSPRRLAGAEETQYF. The V and J genes are TRBV14 and TRBJ2-5, with 10 positions matching TRBD2. The CDR3 extends over 17 amino acids. With V trimmed by 4 bases and J by 3 bases, 11 bases remained unmatched. Germline-derived CDR1 and CDR2 are SGHDN and FVKESK.

The chain carries TRBV19 and TRBJ2-2; 10 bases agree with TRBD2. There are 15 residues in the CDR3. J lost 8 bases, V lost 6 bases, and 9 bases had no gene match. Germline values: CDR1 LNHDA, CDR2 SQIVND (reference sequence). CDR3 sequence reads: CASRPGTSVGGELFF. CDR3 sequence (DNA): TGTGCCAGTAGGCCCGGGACTAGCGTAGGTGGGGAGCTGTTTTTT.

In its sample, this clonotype was seen a few times. Its ends do not fully match the called genes, so a read error is possible. The V gene is TRBV5-1, the J gene TRBJ2-7; D may be TRBD1 or TRBD2 (5 bases each). CDR3 length: 14 residues. The germline CDR1 and CDR2 sequences are SGHRS and YFSETQ. This chain's CDR3 is CASSSRDGRVGPLF. The CDR3 nucleotides are TGCGCCAGCAGCAGCCGGGACGGCCGTGTAGGGCCTCTCTTC.

This clonotype was recorded many times. This chain links TRBV7-2 with TRBJ2-1; 8 nucleotides line up with TRBD2. With V trimmed by 1 base and J by 6 bases, 8 bases remained unmatched. CDR1 is SGHTA, CDR2 FQGNSA, per germline. The CDR3 consists of 16 residues. CDR3 amino acids: CASSLDPLAGLNEQFF. The DNA of the CDR3 is TGTGCCAGCAGCTTAGACCCCCTAGCGGGCCTCAATGAGCAGTTCTTC.